The source of this T cell receptor (beta chain) is a study of blood T cell repertoires in COVID-19. Turning to the study itself: Sites across the United States, Italy and Spain contributed samples from acute and convalescent COVID-19. PBMCs, B-cell-depleted T cells, or T cells were the source of the cDNA or gDNA that made up the material.

Deletions cut 7 bases from V and 3 bases from J, with 13 bases between. The CDR3 length is 14 residues. Germline V gene lookup returns CDR1 SGHTA and CDR2 FQGNSA. Study processing details: For nucleated cells, counts were estimated from reference gene primer amplification. TCRdb's table, derived via immunoSEQ multiplex PCR, lists solely in-frame clones and lacks some. The V and J calls and clone size come from that table; D and trimming were worked out from the DNA. The sample has about 230,000 clones, around four fifths seen once; the top ten hold 15% to 20%. This TCR derives from a woman over 75 with active or convalescent COVID-19. The J gene is TRBJ2-1, the V gene TRBV7-2; D may be TRBD1 (5 bases). The sequenced sample was peripheral blood. Here the CDR3 DNA reads TGTGCCAGCACCCCAGGGTGGGGCTACAATGAGCAGTTCTTC. Its protein product is CASTPGWGYNEQFF.